The 19 T cell receptor beta chains presented below share a single source sample, sequenced in a study of control samples from healthy donors and cancer patients. Only in-frame clones appear in the TCRdb table, and some are missing; sequencing was by immunoSEQ multiplex PCR. The sample carries about 160,000 clones, less than 95% recorded once. Sequencing used PBMCs. These receptors were obtained from a man between 60 and 75 years old with colorectal cancer.

The J gene is TRBJ1-2, the V gene TRBV6-5; 10 bases map to TRBD1. CDR3 length equals 15 residues. J gave up 4 bases and V 4 bases, and 6 bases lay outside the gene matches. Germline CDR1 reads MNHEY; CDR2 reads SVGAGI. The CDR3 region is CASSWDRGGLYGYTF. CDR3 nucleotide sequence: TGTGCCAGCAGTTGGGACAGGGGCGGGCTCTATGGCTACACCTTC.

The rearrangement links TRBV7-2 to TRBJ2-7; 9 bases line up with TRBD2. Trimming took 7 bases from V and 1 from J; bases not matched to a gene: 8. The CDR3 is 15 residues long. Germline V lookup: CDR1 SGHTA, CDR2 FQGNSA. The CDR3 DNA follows: TGTGCCAGCATCCCCTGGCGGGGGGGGTCCTACGAGCAGTACTTC. Translating it yields CASIPWRGGSYEQYF.

This chain links TRBV19 with TRBJ1-5; unclear D gene. The CDR3 length is 14 residues. Germline CDR1 LNHDA, CDR2 SQIVND (reference sequence). V was cut by 0 bases and J by 4 bases, with 7 bases left in between. The CDR3 region is CASSIEAANQPQHF. The CDR3 nucleotides are TGTGCCAGTAGTATAGAAGCAGCTAATCAGCCCCAGCATTTT.

This rearrangement joins TRBV18 to TRBJ2-7; D may match TRBD1 or TRBD2 (5 bases each). There are 14 residues in the CDR3. The germline CDR1 and CDR2 sequences are KGHSH and LQKENI. V lost 3 bases, J lost 2 bases, and 11 bases lay in between. CDR3: CASSPPGTTYEQYF. CDR3 sequence (DNA): TGTGCCAGCTCACCCCCGGGGACGACCTACGAGCAGTACTTC.

CDR3 in DNA: TGTGCCTGGAGTAGGACAGCATACACTGAAGCTTTCTTT. It yields the protein CAWSRTAYTEAFF. The rearrangement uses TRBV30 and TRBJ1-1; weak D call: TRBD1 (6 bases). The CDR3 contains 13 residues. V was clipped by 2 bases and J by 3 bases, with 10 bases between them. CDR1 and CDR2 (germline): GTSNPN, SVGIG (reference sequence). Full variable domain (outside the CDR3, taken from reference TRBV30 and TRBJ1-1): SQTIHQWPATLVQPVGSPLSLECTVEGTSNPNLYWYRQAAGRGLQLLFYSVGIGQISSEVPQNLSASRPQDRQFILSSKKLLLSDSGFYLCAWSRTAYTEAFFGQGTRLTVV.

The J gene is TRBJ1-4, the V gene TRBV5-6; D uncertain. CDR3 size: 14 residues. Germline-derived CDR1 and CDR2 are SGHDT and YYEEEE. The V end lost 0 bases, the J end lost 4 bases, and 7 bases lay between the germline ends. The chain's CDR3 is CASSLAPDNEKLFF. The CDR3, as DNA: TGTGCCAGCAGCTTGGCCCCGGATAATGAAAAACTGTTTTTT.

CDR3 protein: CASSTGIGGYTF. The CDR3 nucleotides read TGTGCCAGCTCCACAGGGATCGGTGGCTACACCTTC. This chain connects TRBV27 to TRBJ1-2; perhaps TRBD1 as D (6 bases). V was shortened by 8 bases and J by 7 bases, with 14 bases between the two germline ends. CDR1 and CDR2 (germline): MNHEY, SMNVEV (reference sequence). The CDR3 runs 12 residues.

This clone was picked up one time. The chain recombines TRBV29-1 with TRBJ1-2, with 8 bases that match TRBD1. Losses at the gene ends were 4 bases for V and 6 bases for J; bases not matched to a gene: 10. Germline CDR1 SQVTM, CDR2 ANQGSEA. The CDR3 has 14 amino acids. CDR3 in DNA: TGCAGCGTTGTAGGGCGACAGGGGAGTGATGGCTACACCTTC. It codes for CSVVGRQGSDGYTF.

This clone occurred once. DNA for the CDR3: TGTGCCATCAGACCGACAGGGGTGGTGGACACTGAAGCTTTCTTT. Its protein is CAIRPTGVVDTEAFF. The chain couples TRBV10-3 to TRBJ1-1; TRBD1 agrees at 8 bases. The CDR3 is 15 residues long. After removal of 6 bases from V and 3 bases from J, the junction contained 9 bases not matched to a gene. The germline gives CDR1 ENHRY, CDR2 SYGVKD.

The gene calls are TRBV27 and TRBJ1-2, with D hard to call. CDR1 and CDR2 from the germline V gene are MNHEY and SMNVEV (reference sequence). The CDR3 is 15 amino acids. Trimming shortened V by 3 bases and J by 1 base, and 12 bases separated the two germline ends. DNA for the CDR3: TGTGCCAGCAGTTTTTCGGCCCGTTATAACTATGGCTACACCTTC. This sequence encodes CASSFSARYNYGYTF.

V gene TRBV10-3 combines with J gene TRBJ2-5; D is perhaps TRBD1 or TRBD2 (6 bases each). Per germline, CDR1 ENHRY and CDR2 SYGVKD. Trimming stripped 4 bases from V and 5 bases from J, with 11 bases between. The CDR3 length is 13 residues. In nucleotides, the CDR3 is TGTGCCATCAGTGTACAGGGAGGCGAGACCCAGTACTTC. It is translated as CAISVQGGETQYF.

The V gene is TRBV9, the J gene TRBJ1-2, with D possibly TRBD1 on 5 matching bases. The CDR3 has 15 residues. Germline lookup yields CDR1 SGDLS and CDR2 YYNGEE. V was cut by 0 bases and J by 5 bases, with 14 bases left in between. The CDR3 loop is CASSVDSRARYGYTF. CDR3 DNA: TGTGCCAGCAGCGTAGATAGCAGGGCAAGATATGGCTACACCTTC.

This sequence joins TRBV24-1 and TRBJ2-4; possibly TRBD1 for D (5 bases). This CDR3 is built from 18 residues. Trimming took off 4 bases at V and 1 base at J, with 19 bases between the two ends. CDR1 and CDR2 from the germline V gene are KGHDR and SFDVKD. The CDR3 reads CATSELTATVQAKNIQYF. In DNA form, the CDR3 reads TGTGCCACCAGTGAACTGACAGCAACAGTCCAGGCCAAAAACATTCAGTACTTC.

This clone was picked up one time. V is TRBV7-7 and J is TRBJ2-1, with 10 bases lining up with TRBD1. Germline V CDR1 and CDR2: SSHAT, FNYEAQ (reference sequence). J was trimmed by 9 bases and V by 4 bases; bases with no gene match: 15. The CDR3 consists of 17 residues. The CDR3 bases are TGTGCCAGCAGCTCCCCGGAAGGAGACAGGGGGCTTTTTGAGCAGTTCTTC. Residues: CASSSPEGDRGLFEQFF.

In DNA, the CDR3 is TGTGCCAGCAGTGACCAGGGGGCGATAATGGAGACCCAGTACTTC. Residues: CASSDQGAIMETQYF. This sequence joins TRBV6-1 and TRBJ2-5, with 8 bases fitting TRBD1. The V segment lost 3 bases and the J segment 5 bases; nucleotides outside the gene matches: 8. Germline V CDR1 and CDR2: MNHNS, SASEGT. This CDR3 region has 15 residues.

This chain joins TRBV6-2 or TRBV6-3 and TRBJ1-5; D unresolved. Trimming removed 5 bases from V and 3 bases from J, with 8 bases in between. CDR3 size: 13 residues. Germline loops: CDR1 MNHEY, CDR2 SVGEGT. CDR3 in amino acids: CASSLGTNQPQHF. DNA for the CDR3: TGTGCCAGCAGTCTAGGAACCAATCAGCCCCAGCATTTT.

The genes are TRBV9 and TRBJ1-2; TRBD1 aligns across 8 bases. After removal of 4 bases from V and 2 bases from J, the junction contained 7 bases not matched to a gene. Germline CDR1 and CDR2: SGDLS and YYNGEE. CDR3 length equals 15 residues. The CDR3 nucleotides are TGTGCCAGCAGCCGAGGACAGGGCGCGAACTATGGCTACACCTTC. This translates into CASSRGQGANYGYTF. The full variable domain, with the rest looked up from reference TRBV9 and TRBJ1-2, is DSGVTQTPKHLITATGQRVTLRCSPRSGDLSVYWYQQSLDQGLQFLIQYYNGEERAKGNILERFSAQQFPDLHSELNLSSLELGDSALYFCASSRGQGANYGYTFGSGTRLTVV.

This clone was recorded once. This chain connects TRBV7-6 to TRBJ2-5; 10 bases fit TRBD2. Trimming removed 2 bases from V and 2 bases from J; junction bases left unmatched: 14. This CDR3 has 19 residues. Germline assignment: CDR1 SGHVS and CDR2 FNYEAQ. The CDR3 bases are TGTGCCAGCAGCTTATACGCCTTCCAGTCTAGCGGGGGTCAAGAGACCCAGTACTTC. Amino acid sequence: CASSLYAFQSSGGQETQYF. Supplemented by reference TRBV7-6 and TRBJ2-5, the full variable domain reads GAGVSQSPRYKVTKRGQDVALRCDPISGHVSLYWYRQALGQGPEFLTYFNYEAQQDKSGLPNDRFSAERPEGSISTLTIQRTEQRDSAMYRCASSLYAFQSSGGQETQYFGPGTRLLVL.

V usage is TRBV5-1 and J usage is TRBJ1-5; 8 bases match TRBD1. CDR1 and CDR2 from the germline V gene are SGHRS and YFSETQ. V shed 1 base, J shed 6 bases, and the junction held 6 bases outside the gene matches. The CDR3 spans 15 residues. CDR3 DNA: TGCGCCAGCAGCTTGTTCTCAGGGGGCGGTCAGCCCCAGCATTTT. The encoded protein is CASSLFSGGGQPQHF.